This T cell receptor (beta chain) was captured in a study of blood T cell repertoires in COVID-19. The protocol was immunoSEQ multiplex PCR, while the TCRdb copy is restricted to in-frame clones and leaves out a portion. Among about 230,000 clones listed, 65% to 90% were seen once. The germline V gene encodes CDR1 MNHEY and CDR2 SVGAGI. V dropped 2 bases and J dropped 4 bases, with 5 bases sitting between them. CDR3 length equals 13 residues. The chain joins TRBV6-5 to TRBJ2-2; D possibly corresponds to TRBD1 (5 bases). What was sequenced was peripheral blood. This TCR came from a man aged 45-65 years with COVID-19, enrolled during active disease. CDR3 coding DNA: TGTGCCAGCAGTTACACAGGCACCGGGGAGCTGTTTTTT. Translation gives CASSYTGTGELFF.